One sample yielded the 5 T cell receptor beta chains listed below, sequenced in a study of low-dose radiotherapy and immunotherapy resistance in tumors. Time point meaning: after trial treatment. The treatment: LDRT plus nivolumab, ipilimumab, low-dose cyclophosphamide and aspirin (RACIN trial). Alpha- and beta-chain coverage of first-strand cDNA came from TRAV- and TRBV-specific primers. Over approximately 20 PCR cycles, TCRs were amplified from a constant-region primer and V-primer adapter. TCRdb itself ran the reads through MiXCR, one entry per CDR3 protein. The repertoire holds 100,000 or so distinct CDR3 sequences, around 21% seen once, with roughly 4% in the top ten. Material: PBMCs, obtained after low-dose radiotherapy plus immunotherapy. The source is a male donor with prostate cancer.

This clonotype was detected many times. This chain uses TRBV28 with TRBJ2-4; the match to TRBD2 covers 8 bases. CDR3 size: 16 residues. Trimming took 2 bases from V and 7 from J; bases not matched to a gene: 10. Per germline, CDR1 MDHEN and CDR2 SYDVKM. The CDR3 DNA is TGTGCCAGCAGTTTAAGGGGCGCGGGGGGTCGGAACATTCAGTACTTC. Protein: CASSLRGAGGRNIQYF.

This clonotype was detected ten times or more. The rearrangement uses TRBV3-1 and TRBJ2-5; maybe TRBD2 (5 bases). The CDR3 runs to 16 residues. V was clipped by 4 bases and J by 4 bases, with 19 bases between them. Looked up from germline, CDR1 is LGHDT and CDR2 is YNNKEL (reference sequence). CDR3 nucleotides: TGTGCCAGCAGCCGAAGCCCACGGACCGCGGGAGAGACCCAGTACTTC. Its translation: CASSRSPRTAGETQYF.

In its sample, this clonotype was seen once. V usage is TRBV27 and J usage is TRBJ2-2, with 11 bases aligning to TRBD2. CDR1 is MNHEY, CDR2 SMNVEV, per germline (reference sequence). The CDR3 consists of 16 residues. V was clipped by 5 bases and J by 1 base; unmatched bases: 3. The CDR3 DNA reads TGTGCCAGCAGTCCAGGACTAGCGGGGAACACCGGGGAGCTGTTTTTT. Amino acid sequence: CASSPGLAGNTGELFF.

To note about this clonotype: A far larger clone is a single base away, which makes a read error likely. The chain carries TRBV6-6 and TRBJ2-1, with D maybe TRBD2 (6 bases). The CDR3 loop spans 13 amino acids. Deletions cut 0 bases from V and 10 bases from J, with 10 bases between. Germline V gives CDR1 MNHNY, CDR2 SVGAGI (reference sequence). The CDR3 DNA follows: TGTGCCAGCAGTTACTCGGAGGGTAGCGAGCAGTTCTTC. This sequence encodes CASSYSEGSEQFF.

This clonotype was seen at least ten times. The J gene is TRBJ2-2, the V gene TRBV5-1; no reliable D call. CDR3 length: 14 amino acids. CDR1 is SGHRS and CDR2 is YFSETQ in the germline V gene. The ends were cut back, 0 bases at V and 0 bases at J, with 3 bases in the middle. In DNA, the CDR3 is TGCGCCAGCAGCTTGGACTCGAACACCGGGGAGCTGTTTTTT. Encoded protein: CASSLDSNTGELFF.